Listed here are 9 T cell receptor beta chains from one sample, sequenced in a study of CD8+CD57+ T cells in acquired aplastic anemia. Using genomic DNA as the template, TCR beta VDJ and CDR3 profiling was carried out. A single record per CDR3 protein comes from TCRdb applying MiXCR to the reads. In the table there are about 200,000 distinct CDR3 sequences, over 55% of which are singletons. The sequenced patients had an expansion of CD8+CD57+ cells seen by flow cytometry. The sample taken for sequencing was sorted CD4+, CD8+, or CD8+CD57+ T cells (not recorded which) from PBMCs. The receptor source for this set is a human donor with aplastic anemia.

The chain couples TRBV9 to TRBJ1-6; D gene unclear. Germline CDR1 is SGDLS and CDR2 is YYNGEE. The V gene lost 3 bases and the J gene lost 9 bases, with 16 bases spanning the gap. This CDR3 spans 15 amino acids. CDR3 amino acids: CASSAGWDRASPLHF. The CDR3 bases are TGTGCCAGCAGCGCGGGGTGGGATAGGGCTTCACCCCTCCACTTT. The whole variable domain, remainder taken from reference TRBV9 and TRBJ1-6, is DSGVTQTPKHLITATGQRVTLRCSPRSGDLSVYWYQQSLDQGLQFLIQYYNGEERAKGNILERFSAQQFPDLHSELNLSSLELGDSALYFCASSAGWDRASPLHFGNGTRLTVT.

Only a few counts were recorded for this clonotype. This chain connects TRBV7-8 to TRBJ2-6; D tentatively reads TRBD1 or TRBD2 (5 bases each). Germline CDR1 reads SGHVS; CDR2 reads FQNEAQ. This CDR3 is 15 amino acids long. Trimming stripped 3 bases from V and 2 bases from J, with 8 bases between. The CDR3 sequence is CASSLRGAGANVLTF. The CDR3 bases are TGTGCCAGCAGCTTGAGGGGTGCTGGGGCCAACGTCCTGACTTTC. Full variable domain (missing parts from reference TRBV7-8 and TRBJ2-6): GAGVSQSPRYKVAKRGQDVALRCDPISGHVSLFWYQQALGQGPEFLTYFQNEAQLDKSGLPSDRFFAERPEGSVSTLKIQRTQQEDSAVYLCASSLRGAGANVLTFGAGSRLTVL.

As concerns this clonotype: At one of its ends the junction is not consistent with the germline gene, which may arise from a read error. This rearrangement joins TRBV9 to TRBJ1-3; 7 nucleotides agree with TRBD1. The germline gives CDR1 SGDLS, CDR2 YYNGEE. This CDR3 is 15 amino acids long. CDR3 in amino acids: CASSVTGVSVNTIYF. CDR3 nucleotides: TGTGCCAGCAGCGTCACAGGGGTTTCTGTAAACACCATATATTTT.

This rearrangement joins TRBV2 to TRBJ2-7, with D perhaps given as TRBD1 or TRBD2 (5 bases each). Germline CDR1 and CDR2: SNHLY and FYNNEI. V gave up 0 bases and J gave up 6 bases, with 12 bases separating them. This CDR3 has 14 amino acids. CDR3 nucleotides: TGTGCCAGCAGTGAAGCGCTTAGGGGAGCCGAGCAGTACTTC. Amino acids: CASSEALRGAEQYF.

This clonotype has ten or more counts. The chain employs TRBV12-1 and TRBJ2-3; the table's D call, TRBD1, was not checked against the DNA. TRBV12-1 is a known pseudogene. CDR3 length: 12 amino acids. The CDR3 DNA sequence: TGTGCCAGCAGCCGCAGGGCAGATACGCAGTATTTT. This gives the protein CASSRRADTQYF.

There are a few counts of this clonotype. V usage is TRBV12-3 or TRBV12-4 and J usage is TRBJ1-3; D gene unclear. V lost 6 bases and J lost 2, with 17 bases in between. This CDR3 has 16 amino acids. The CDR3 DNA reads TGTGCCAGCAGGGGCAAGGTTCTAGGGCCTGGAAACACCATATATTTT. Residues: CASRGKVLGPGNTIYF.

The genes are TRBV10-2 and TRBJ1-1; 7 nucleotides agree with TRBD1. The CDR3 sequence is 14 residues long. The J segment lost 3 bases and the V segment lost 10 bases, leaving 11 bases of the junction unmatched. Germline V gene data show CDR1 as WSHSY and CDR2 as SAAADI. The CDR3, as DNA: TGCGCCACTCGGACAGGCCCGAAGGACACTGAAGCTTTCTTT. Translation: CATRTGPKDTEAFF.

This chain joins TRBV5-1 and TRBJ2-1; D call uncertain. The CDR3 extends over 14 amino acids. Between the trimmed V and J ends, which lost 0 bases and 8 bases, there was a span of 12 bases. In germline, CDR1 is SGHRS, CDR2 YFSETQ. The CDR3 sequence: CASSLASSSDEQFF. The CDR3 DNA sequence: TGCGCCAGCAGCTTGGCCAGTTCCTCCGATGAGCAGTTCTTC.

The CDR3 region has the DNA TGCAGCGGGACTACAGGGAGTGGCACAGATACGCAGTATTTT. It yields the protein CSGTTGSGTDTQYF. This chain uses TRBV29-1 with TRBJ2-3; TRBD1 or TRBD2 may be the D gene (6 bases each). From germline, CDR1 is SQVTM and CDR2 ANQGSEA. The CDR3 is 14 residues long. The V end was cut by 7 bases, the J end by 1 base, with 15 bases between.